This T cell receptor beta chain is drawn from a study of somatic mutations in cytotoxic T cells in rheumatoid arthritis. Study information: There were some V beta antibody-stained T-cell populations flow-sorted at nearly 100% purity, and these included V beta1+ cells sequenced for TCRB. The study's findings and limits: No correction for multiple comparisons was applied to the slight TRBV07 underrepresentation in rheumatoid arthritis patients. For about an eighth of the 65 patients, a single CD8+ clone accounted for more than 20% of CD8+ cells.

On this clone itself: Its target is unknown.

Method: immunoSEQ multiplex PCR; TCRdb's copy keeps in-frame clones and lacks some. Seen here are roughly 15,000 clones, around 74% observed once, and the top ten hold more than 15%. CDR3 size: 16 residues. V lost 4 bases and J 2 bases, leaving 19 bases between the germline ends. Germline V CDR1 and CDR2: SGDLS, YYNGEE. The specimen was CD8+ T cells sorted from blood. The sequence was collected from an adult with rheumatoid arthritis. The chain has TRBV9 and TRBJ2-7; D ambiguous. The CDR3 nucleotides read TGTGCCAGCAGCCACCGGAGTGGAGCCACCACCTACGAGCAGTACTTC. Its translation: CASSHRSGATTYEQYF.